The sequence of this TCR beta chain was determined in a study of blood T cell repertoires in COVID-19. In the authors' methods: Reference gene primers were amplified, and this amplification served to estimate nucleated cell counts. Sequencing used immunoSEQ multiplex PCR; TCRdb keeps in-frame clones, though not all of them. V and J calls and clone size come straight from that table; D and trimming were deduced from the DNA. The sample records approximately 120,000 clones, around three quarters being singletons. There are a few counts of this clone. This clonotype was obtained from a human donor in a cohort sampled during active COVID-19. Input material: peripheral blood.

CDR3 sequence (DNA): TGTGCCAGCAGTTCCCTCAGGGGGAGGTCCTACGAGCAGTACTTC. Translation: CASSSLRGRSYEQYF. V and J are TRBV28 and TRBJ2-7, with D perhaps matching TRBD1 (7 bases). The germline V and J ends were trimmed by 4 bases and 1 base, with 14 bases remaining between them. Germline-derived CDR1 and CDR2 are MDHEN and SYDVKM. This CDR3 has 15 amino acids.